The clone carrying this TCR beta chain occurred once. The sample is drawn from a study of blood T cell repertoires in COVID-19. CDR3 size: 12 residues. Germline lookup yields CDR1 MNHEY and CDR2 SVGAGI. The V gene end was trimmed by 5 bases and the J gene end by 7 bases; junction bases not matched to a gene: 2. Sequencing was performed with immunoSEQ multiplex PCR; in TCRdb, only in-frame clones are kept and a portion is missing. Of approximately 450,000 clones listed, about 89% are singletons. Sequencing was done on a sample of peripheral blood. The receptor was isolated from a woman aged 25 to 45 with acute or convalescent COVID-19. The rearrangement links TRBV6-5 to TRBJ2-1; TRBD1 matches at 7 bases. DNA of the CDR3: TGTGCCAGCAGTAAACAGGGGAATGAGCAGTTCTTC. Translation: CASSKQGNEQFF.